This is a list of T cell receptor beta chains from one sample in a study of blood T cell repertoires in COVID-19. Produced via immunoSEQ multiplex PCR; TCRdb's table is partial and in-frame only. The table lists approximately 400,000 clones, approximately 87% of them singletons. The specimen was PBMCs or T cells enriched from blood (not recorded which). The receptor source for this set is a man aged 25-45 years who had recovered from COVID-19. The CDR3 runs from the conserved cysteine through the conserved F or W. The D gene is left open where the match is weak. Part of the rows lack a size; the others show once, few, many or a class for expanded clones.

abundance	j_gene	v_gene	d_gene	CDR3nt	CDR3aa
-	TRBJ1-1	TRBV18	TRBD1	TGTGCCAGCGCTAGGGGGCTCGATATTGAAGCTTTCTTT	CASARGLDIEAFF
-	TRBJ2-7	TRBV6-5	TRBD1	TGTGCCAGCAGTTACTCTGGACAGGGGAATTACGAGCAGTACTTC	CASSYSGQGNYEQYF
once	TRBJ1-1	TRBV2	-	TGTGCCAGCATGGGTGGGCTGGGTACTGAAGCTTTCTTT	CASMGGLGTEAFF
-	TRBJ1-4	TRBV6-1	-	TGTGCCAGCAGTGAATGGGGGGGTGAAAAACTGTTTTTT	CASSEWGGEKLFF
-	TRBJ1-2	TRBV6-5	-	TGTGCCAGCAGTTATGCCAGGGGCAATGGCTACACCTTC	CASSYARGNGYTF
-	TRBJ1-2	TRBV20-1	-	TGCAGTGCTAGTGAGGGGCACTATGGCTACACCTTC	CSASEGHYGYTF
-	TRBJ1-6	TRBV27	TRBD1	TGTGCCAGCAGTTCCGCGACAGGGCTAAAGTCACCCCTCCACTTT	CASSSATGLKSPLHF
-	TRBJ1-1	TRBV10-3	TRBD1	TGTGCCATCAGTGAGTCCACAGGGGGACGGGAAGCTTTCTTT	CAISESTGGREAFF
-	TRBJ1-3	TRBV7-9	-	TGTGCCAGCAGCTTGCCTATCTCTGGAAACACCATATATTTT	CASSLPISGNTIYF
-	TRBJ2-7	TRBV3-1/TRBV3-2	TRBD2	TGTGCCAGCAGCCCCACTAGCGGGGCCTACGAGCAGTACTTC	CASSPTSGAYEQYF
-	TRBJ1-4	TRBV6-5	-	TGTGCCAGCACGACAGGAGTAAATGAAAAACTGTTTTTT	CASTTGVNEKLFF
-	TRBJ2-1	TRBV9	-	TGTGCCAGCACCCGTAGCGGGGACAGGGCATACAATGAGCAGTTCTTC	CASTRSGDRAYNEQFF
-	TRBJ1-2	TRBV19	TRBD1	TGTGCCAGCAAGGAGGACAGGGGGGTTATCGGCCATGGCTACACCTTC	CASKEDRGVIGHGYTF
-	TRBJ2-1	TRBV11-2	TRBD2	TGTGCCAGCAGCTTAAGGGATCCCCGGGACTACTCCTACAATGAGCAGTTCTTC	CASSLRDPRDYSYNEQFF
few	TRBJ2-3	TRBV5-1	TRBD1	TGCGCCAGCAGCTTGTCCAGGGGGCCGAGCGATACGCAGTATTTT	CASSLSRGPSDTQYF
-	TRBJ2-7	TRBV7-2	-	TGTGCCAGCAGCCCCCGACATACATCCTACGAGCAGTACTTC	CASSPRHTSYEQYF
once	TRBJ2-7	TRBV7-2	TRBD1	TGTGCCAGCAGCAGACAGGGTGGGTACGAGCAGTACTTC	CASSRQGGYEQYF
-	TRBJ2-1	TRBV13	TRBD1	TGTGCCAGCAGCATCCTGGGACAGAGAAAGCAGTTCTTC	CASSILGQRKQFF
few	TRBJ1-6	TRBV7-2	TRBD1	TGTGCCAGCAGCTTGGGGCCGGGACAGGGTCGGACACCCCTCCACTTT	CASSLGPGQGRTPLHF
-	TRBJ1-2	TRBV4-2	TRBD1	TGTGCCAGCAGCCAGGACAGGGTAACGTATGGCTACACCTTC	CASSQDRVTYGYTF
-	TRBJ1-2	TRBV27	-	TGTGCCAGCAGTTCGGGAGACGGATTCAACTATGGCTACACCTTC	CASSSGDGFNYGYTF
-	TRBJ1-1	TRBV7-9	-	TGTGCCAGCAGCAAGCAACTGAACACTGAAGCTTTCTTT	CASSKQLNTEAFF
-	TRBJ2-7	TRBV7-9	TRBD1	TGTGCCAGCAGCTCCTCGGGACAGGGGGTTTACGAGCAGTACTTC	CASSSSGQGVYEQYF
-	TRBJ2-7	TRBV7-9	-	TGTGCCAGCAGCTTAGTCCTGAGACTCGAAGAAACCTACGAGCAGTACTTC	CASSLVLRLEETYEQYF
-	TRBJ1-5	TRBV5-8	-	TGTGCCAGCAGCTCTACCGGGACTAATAATCAGCCCCAGCATTTT	CASSSTGTNNQPQHF
-	TRBJ1-2	TRBV7-9	TRBD1	TGTGCCAGCACCCAGGGGGTTTCCTACACCTTC	CASTQGVSYTF
once	TRBJ2-7	TRBV6-2/TRBV6-3	TRBD2	TGTGCCAGCAGTTACTCGTTGCAGCGGGGGGGCAGCACCTACGAGCAGTACTTC	CASSYSLQRGGSTYEQYF
-	TRBJ2-7	TRBV19	-	TGTGCCAGTAGTACGGGACTGACTCGAGATGTCTACGAGCAGTACTTC	CASSTGLTRDVYEQYF
-	TRBJ1-5	TRBV4-2	TRBD1	TGTGCCAGCAGCCAGCAGGACAGGATAGATCAGCCCCAGCATTTT	CASSQQDRIDQPQHF
-	TRBJ2-2	TRBV19	-	TGTGCCAGTAGCTTCCGCACCGGGGAGCTGTTTTTT	CASSFRTGELFF
-	TRBJ1-1	TRBV6-5	-	TGTGCCAGCAGTAGGGGCTTTGGGATGAACACTGAAGCTTTCTTT	CASSRGFGMNTEAFF
-	TRBJ1-1	TRBV14	TRBD1	TGTGCCAGCAGCCAAGGAGACAGGGAGAGAGGACTGAACACTGAAGCTTTCTTT	CASSQGDRERGLNTEAFF
-	TRBJ2-7	TRBV18	TRBD2	TGTGCCAGCTCACCTAGTCATCTAGCGGGGGTTCGGGAGCAGTACTTC	CASSPSHLAGVREQYF
-	TRBJ2-1	TRBV4-1	TRBD2	TGCGCCAGCAGCCAAACGAGCGGGGGGGCTTTCTACAATGAGCAGTTCTTC	CASSQTSGGAFYNEQFF